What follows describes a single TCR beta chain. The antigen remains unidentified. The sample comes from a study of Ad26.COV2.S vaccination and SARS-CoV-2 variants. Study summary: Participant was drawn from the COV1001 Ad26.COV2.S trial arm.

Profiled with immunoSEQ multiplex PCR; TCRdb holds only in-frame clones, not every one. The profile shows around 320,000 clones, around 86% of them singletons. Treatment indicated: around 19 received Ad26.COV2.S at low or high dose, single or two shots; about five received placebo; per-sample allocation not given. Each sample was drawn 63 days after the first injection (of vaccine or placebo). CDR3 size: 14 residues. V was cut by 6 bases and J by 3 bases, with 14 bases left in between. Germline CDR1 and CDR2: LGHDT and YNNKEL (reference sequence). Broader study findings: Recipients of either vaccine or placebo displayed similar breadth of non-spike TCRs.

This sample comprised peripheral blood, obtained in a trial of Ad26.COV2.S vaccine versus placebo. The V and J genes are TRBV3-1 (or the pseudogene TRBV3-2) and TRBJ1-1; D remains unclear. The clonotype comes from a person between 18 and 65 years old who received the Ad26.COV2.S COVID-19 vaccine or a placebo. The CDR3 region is CASSFTQDYTEAFF. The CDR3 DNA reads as TGTGCCAGCAGTTTCACCCAGGATTACACTGAAGCTTTCTTT.